The present entry profiles one T cell receptor beta chain with its context. These data are taken from a study of blood T cell repertoires in COVID-19. Study-wide background: Acute and convalescent COVID-19 samples came from the United States, Italy and Spain. PBMCs, B-cell-depleted T cells, or T cells provided the cDNA or gDNA that made up the material.

The germline V gene encodes CDR1 SEHNR and CDR2 FQNEAQ (reference sequence). Losses at the gene ends were 1 base for V and 13 bases for J; bases not matched to a gene: 7. The CDR3 is 13 amino acids. TCRdb's copy holds only in-frame clones and misses some; the assay was immunoSEQ multiplex PCR. The sample carries some 130,000 clones, 70% to 90% recorded once. This clonotype originated in a woman in her fifties or sixties with acute or convalescent COVID-19. Material for sequencing was peripheral blood. The chain employs TRBV7-9 and TRBJ2-1; 7 bases line up with TRBD2. The CDR3 sequence: CASSLGLAPEQFF. The CDR3 nucleotides are TGTGCCAGCAGCTTAGGACTAGCCCCCGAACAGTTCTTC.